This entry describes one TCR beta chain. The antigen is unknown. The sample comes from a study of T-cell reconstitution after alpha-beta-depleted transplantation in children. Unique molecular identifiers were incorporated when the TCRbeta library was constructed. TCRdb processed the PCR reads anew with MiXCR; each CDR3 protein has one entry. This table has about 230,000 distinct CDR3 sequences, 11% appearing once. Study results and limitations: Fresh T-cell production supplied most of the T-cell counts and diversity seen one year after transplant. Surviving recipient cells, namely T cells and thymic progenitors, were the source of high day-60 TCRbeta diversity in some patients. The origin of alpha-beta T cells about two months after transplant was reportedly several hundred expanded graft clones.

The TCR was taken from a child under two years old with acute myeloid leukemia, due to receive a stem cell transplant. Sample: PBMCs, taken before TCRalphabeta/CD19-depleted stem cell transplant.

This CDR3 reads CASSRRTGGTDTQYF. CDR3 DNA sequence: TGTGCCAGCAGTAGACGGACAGGGGGTACAGATACGCAGTATTTT. The gene calls are TRBV12-3 or TRBV12-4 and TRBJ2-3, with 10 bases identical to TRBD1. After removal of 5 bases from V and 3 bases from J, the junction contained 5 bases not matched to a gene. The CDR3 loop spans 15 amino acids.